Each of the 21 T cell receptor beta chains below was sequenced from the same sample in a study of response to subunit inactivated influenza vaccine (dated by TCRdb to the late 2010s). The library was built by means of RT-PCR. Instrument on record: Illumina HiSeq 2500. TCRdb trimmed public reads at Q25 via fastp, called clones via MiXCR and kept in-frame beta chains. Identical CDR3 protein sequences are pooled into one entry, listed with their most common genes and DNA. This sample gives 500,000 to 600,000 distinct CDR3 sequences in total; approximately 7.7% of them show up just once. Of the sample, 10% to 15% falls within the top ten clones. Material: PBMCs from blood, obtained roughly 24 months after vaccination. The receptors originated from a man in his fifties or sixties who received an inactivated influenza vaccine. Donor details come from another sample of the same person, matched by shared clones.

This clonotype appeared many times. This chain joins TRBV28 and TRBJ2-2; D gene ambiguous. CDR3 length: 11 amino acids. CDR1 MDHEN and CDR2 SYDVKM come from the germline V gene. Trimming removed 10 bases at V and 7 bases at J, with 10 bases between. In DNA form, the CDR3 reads TGTGCCATTACGGGCTACGGGGAGCTGTTTTTT. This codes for CAITGYGELFF.

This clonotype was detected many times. The CDR3 protein is CASSLYRPAGELFF. The DNA of the CDR3 is TGCGCCAGCAGCTTGTACAGGCCGGCCGGGGAGCTGTTTTTT. J is TRBJ2-2 and V is TRBV5-1, with D possibly matching TRBD1 (5 bases). CDR1 and CDR2 from the germline V gene are SGHRS and YFSETQ. Trimming stripped 1 base from V and 6 bases from J, with 10 bases between. The CDR3 consists of 14 residues.

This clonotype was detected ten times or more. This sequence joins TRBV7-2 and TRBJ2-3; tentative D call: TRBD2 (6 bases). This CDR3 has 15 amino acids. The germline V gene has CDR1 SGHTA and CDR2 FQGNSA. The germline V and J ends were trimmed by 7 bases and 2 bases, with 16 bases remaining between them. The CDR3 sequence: CASTPSGLYTDTQYF. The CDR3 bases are TGTGCCAGCACCCCAAGCGGGCTCTACACAGATACGCAGTATTTT.

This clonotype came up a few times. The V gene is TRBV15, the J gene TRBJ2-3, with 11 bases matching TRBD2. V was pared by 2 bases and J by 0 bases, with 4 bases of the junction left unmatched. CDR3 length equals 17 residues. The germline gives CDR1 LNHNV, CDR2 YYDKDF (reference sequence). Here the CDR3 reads CATSRSGLAVSTDTQYF. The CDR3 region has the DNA TGTGCCACCAGCAGATCGGGACTAGCGGTTAGCACAGATACGCAGTATTTT.

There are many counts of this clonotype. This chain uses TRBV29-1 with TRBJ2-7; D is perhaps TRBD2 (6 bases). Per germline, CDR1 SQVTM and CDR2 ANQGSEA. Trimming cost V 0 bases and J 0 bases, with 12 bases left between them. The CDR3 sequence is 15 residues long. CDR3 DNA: TGCAGCGTTGAAGATTCTAGCGCCAACTCCTACGAGCAGTACTTC. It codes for CSVEDSSANSYEQYF.

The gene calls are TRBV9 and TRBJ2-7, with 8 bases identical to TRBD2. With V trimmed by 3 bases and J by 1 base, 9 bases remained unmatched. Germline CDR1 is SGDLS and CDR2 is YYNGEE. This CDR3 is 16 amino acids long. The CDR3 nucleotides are TGTGCCAGCAGCGCCGCCGGGACTAGTGGATCCTACGAGCAGTACTTC. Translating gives CASSAAGTSGSYEQYF.

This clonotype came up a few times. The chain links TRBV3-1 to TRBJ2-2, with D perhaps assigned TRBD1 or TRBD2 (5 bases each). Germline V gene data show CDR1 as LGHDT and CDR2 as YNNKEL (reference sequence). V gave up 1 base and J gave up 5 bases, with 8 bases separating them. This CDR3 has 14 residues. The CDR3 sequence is CASSQGDQTGELFF. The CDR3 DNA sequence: TGTGCCAGCAGCCAAGGGGACCAAACCGGGGAGCTGTTTTTT.

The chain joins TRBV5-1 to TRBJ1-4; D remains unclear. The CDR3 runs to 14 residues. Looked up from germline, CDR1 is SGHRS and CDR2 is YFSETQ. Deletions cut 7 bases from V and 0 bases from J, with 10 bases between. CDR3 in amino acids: CASRPDATNEKLFF. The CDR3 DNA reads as TGCGCCAGCCGCCCCGATGCAACTAATGAAAAACTGTTTTTT. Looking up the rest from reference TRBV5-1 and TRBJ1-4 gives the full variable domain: KAGVTQTPRYLIKTRGQQVTLSCSPISGHRSVSWYQQTPGQGLQFLFEYFSETQRNKGNFPGRFSGRQFSNSRSEMNVSTLELGDSALYLCASRPDATNEKLFFGSGTQLSVL.

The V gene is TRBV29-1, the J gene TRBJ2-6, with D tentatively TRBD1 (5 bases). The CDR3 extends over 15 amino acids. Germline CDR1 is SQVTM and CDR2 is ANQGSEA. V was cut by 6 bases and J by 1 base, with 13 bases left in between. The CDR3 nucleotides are TGCAGCGTCCCCTATCAGGGATCTGGGGCCAACGTCCTGACTTTC. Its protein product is CSVPYQGSGANVLTF.

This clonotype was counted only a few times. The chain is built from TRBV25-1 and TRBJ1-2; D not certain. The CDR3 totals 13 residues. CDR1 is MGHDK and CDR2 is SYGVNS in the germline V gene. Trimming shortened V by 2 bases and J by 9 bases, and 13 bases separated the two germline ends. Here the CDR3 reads CASSEGVARSYTF. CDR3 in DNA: TGTGCCAGCAGTGAAGGGGTAGCAAGGAGCTACACCTTC.

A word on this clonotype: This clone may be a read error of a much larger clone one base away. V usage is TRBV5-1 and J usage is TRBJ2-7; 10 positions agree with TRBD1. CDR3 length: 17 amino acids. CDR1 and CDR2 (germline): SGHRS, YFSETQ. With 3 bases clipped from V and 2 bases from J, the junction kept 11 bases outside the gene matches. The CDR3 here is CASSSDPPGQGTYEQYF. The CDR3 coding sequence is TGCGCCAGCAGCTCCGATCCTCCGGGACAGGGGACCTACGAGCAGTACTTC.

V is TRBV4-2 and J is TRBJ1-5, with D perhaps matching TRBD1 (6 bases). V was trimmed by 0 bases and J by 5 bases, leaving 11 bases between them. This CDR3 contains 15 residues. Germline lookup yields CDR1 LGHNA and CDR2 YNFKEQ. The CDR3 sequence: CASSQDQGIHQPQHF. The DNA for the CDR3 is TGTGCCAGCAGCCAAGATCAGGGGATCCATCAGCCCCAGCATTTT.

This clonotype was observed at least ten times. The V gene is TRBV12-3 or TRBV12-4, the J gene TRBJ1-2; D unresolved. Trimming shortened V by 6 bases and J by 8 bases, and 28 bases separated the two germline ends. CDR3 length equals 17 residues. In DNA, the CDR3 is TGTGCCAGCAGCCCTTCCCCCGCACCCGCTAGGACGGGAGGCTACACCTTC. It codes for CASSPSPAPARTGGYTF.

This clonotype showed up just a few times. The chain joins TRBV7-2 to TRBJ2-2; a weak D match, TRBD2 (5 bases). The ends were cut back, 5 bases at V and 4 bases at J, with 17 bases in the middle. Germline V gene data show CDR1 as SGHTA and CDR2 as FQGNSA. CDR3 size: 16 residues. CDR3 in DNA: TGTGCCAGCAGCCCTCCCGCGGGTGAATTCACCGGGGAGCTGTTTTTT. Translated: CASSPPAGEFTGELFF.

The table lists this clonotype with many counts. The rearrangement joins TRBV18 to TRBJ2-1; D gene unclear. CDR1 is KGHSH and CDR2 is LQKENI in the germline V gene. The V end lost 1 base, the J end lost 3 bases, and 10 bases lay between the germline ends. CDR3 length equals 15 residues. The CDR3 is CASSPRYSDYNEQFF. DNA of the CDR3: TGTGCCAGCTCACCACGGTACAGCGACTACAATGAGCAGTTCTTC. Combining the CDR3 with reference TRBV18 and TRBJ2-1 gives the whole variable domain NAGVMQNPRHLVRRRGQEARLRCSPMKGHSHVYWYRQLPEEGLKFMVYLQKENIIDESGMPKERFSAEFPKEGPSILRIQQVVRGDSAAYFCASSPRYSDYNEQFFGPGTRLTVL.

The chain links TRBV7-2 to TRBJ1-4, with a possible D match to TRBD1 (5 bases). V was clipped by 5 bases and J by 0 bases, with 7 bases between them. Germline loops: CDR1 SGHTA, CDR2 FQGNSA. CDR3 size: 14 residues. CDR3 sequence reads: CASSRQPTNEKLFF. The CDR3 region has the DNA TGTGCCAGCAGCCGACAGCCAACTAATGAAAAACTGTTTTTT.

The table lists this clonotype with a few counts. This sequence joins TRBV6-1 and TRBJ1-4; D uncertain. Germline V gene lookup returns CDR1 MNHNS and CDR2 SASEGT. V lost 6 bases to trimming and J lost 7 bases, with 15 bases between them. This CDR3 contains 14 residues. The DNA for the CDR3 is TGTGCCAGCAGCCGGGCCCTGAAGGGTGAAAAACTGTTTTTT. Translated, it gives CASSRALKGEKLFF.

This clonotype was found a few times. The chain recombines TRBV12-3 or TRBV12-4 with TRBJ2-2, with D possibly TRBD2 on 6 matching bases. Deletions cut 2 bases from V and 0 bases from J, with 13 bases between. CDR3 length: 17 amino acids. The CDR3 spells CASSLLAGRSNTGELFF. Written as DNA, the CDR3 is TGTGCCAGCAGTTTATTGGCGGGGCGTTCGAACACCGGGGAGCTGTTTTTT.

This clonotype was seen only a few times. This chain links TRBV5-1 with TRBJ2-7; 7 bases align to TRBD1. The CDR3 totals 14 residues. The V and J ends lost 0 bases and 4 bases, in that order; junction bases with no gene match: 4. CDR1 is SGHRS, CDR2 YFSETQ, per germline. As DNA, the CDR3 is TGCGCCAGCAGCTTGGGGGGACAGATGTACGAGCAGTACTTC. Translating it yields CASSLGGQMYEQYF.

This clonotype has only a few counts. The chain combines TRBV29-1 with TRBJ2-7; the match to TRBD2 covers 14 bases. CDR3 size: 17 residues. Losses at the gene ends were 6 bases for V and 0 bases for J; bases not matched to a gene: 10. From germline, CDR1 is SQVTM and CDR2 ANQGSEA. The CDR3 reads CSVAGTSGGQSSYEQYF. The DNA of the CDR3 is TGCAGCGTAGCCGGGACTAGCGGGGGCCAGAGCTCCTACGAGCAGTACTTC.

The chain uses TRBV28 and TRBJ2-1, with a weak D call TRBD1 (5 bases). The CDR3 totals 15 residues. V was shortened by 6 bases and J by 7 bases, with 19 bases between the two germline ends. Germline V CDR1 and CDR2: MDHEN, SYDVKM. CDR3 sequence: CASRNQGNLGNEQFF. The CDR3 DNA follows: TGTGCCAGCAGAAATCAGGGAAATCTGGGGAATGAGCAGTTCTTC. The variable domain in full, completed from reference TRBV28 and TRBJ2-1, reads DVKVTQSSRYLVKRTGEKVFLECVQDMDHENMFWYRQDPGLGLRLIYFSYDVKMKEKGDIPEGYSVSREKKERFSLILESASTNQTSMYLCASRNQGNLGNEQFFGPGTRLTVL.